The 20 T cell receptor beta chains below all came from one sample that was sequenced in a study of T cells in Graves' hyperthyroidism and ophthalmopathy. TCR beta CDR3 sequences were amplified from RNA transcripts. During a first-round RT-PCR of the TCR CDR3, the HTBI primer set was used. MiXCR, run by TCRdb on the multiplex PCR reads, gives a single entry per CDR3 protein. This sample carries about 400,000 distinct CDR3 sequences, just under 15% of them seen once, and the ten largest clones take about 33%. The sample taken for sequencing was blood. The receptors derive from a young woman with Graves' hyperthyroidism.

This clonotype was counted many times. The gene calls are TRBV20-1 and TRBJ2-3, with D tentatively TRBD2 (6 bases). The CDR3 runs to 16 residues. V was cut by 2 bases and J by 0 bases, with 15 bases left in between. The germline CDR1 and CDR2 sequences are DFQATT and SNEGSKA (reference sequence). The chain's CDR3 is CSARTSRGTSTDTQYF. The CDR3 DNA follows: TGCAGTGCTAGAACCAGCCGCGGGACTAGCACAGATACGCAGTATTTT.

Ten or more counts support this clonotype. The rearrangement uses TRBV28 and TRBJ2-7, with D perhaps TRBD2 (5 bases). The ends were cut back, 4 bases at V and 2 bases at J, with 12 bases in the middle. Germline CDR1 is MDHEN and CDR2 is SYDVKM. This CDR3 is built from 14 residues. The CDR3 coding sequence is TGTGCCAGCAGTTGGGAGCCATCACCCTACGAGCAGTACTTC. Amino acids: CASSWEPSPYEQYF.

J is TRBJ1-1 and V is TRBV25-1; D is possibly TRBD1 (6 bases). CDR3 length equals 13 residues. Germline V gene lookup returns CDR1 MGHDK and CDR2 SYGVNS. V shed 8 bases and J shed 7 bases, with 17 bases lying between them. CDR3 loop: CASADRMGVEAFF. In nucleotides, the CDR3 is TGTGCCAGCGCCGACAGGATGGGGGTTGAAGCTTTCTTT.

The table lists this clonotype with many counts. The DNA for the CDR3 is TGTGCCAGCTCACCGGGGACAGGGCGCGAGCAGTACTTC. Translating gives CASSPGTGREQYF. The V and J genes are TRBV18 and TRBJ2-7; 9 bases match TRBD1. Germline trimming cut 3 bases from V and 6 bases from J; bases unmatched to any gene: 3. The germline CDR1 and CDR2 sequences are KGHSH and LQKENI. The CDR3 extends over 13 amino acids.

In its sample, this clonotype was seen many times. The rearrangement joins TRBV2 to TRBJ2-7, with TRBD1 identical over 7 bases. J was trimmed by 7 bases and V by 10 bases; bases with no gene match: 28. Per the germline V gene, CDR1 is SNHLY and CDR2 is FYNNEI. CDR3 length equals 18 residues. CDR3 bases: TGTGCCACCCAGACAGGGTGGGGCAGCGGATCTAGCAAGGGTGAGCAGTACTTC. Its protein is CATQTGWGSGSSKGEQYF.

This clonotype has a handful of counts. The V call is TRBV5-1, the J call TRBJ1-4, with D maybe TRBD1 (5 bases). Trimming stripped 4 bases from V and 0 bases from J, with 13 bases between. From germline, CDR1 is SGHRS and CDR2 YFSETQ. This CDR3 is built from 16 residues. The CDR3 region has the DNA TGCGCCAGCAGCGCAACTACAGGAGCAACTAATGAAAAACTGTTTTTT. This translates into CASSATTGATNEKLFF. Using reference TRBV5-1 and TRBJ1-4 for the parts outside the CDR3, the full variable domain is KAGVTQTPRYLIKTRGQQVTLSCSPISGHRSVSWYQQTPGQGLQFLFEYFSETQRNKGNFPGRFSGRQFSNSRSEMNVSTLELGDSALYLCASSATTGATNEKLFFGSGTQLSVL.

At least ten counts were recorded for this clonotype. The chain couples TRBV6-2 or TRBV6-3 to TRBJ2-5, with D possibly matching TRBD2 (6 bases). The V gene lost 2 bases and the J gene lost 5 bases, with 9 bases spanning the gap. Per the germline V gene, CDR1 is MNHEY and CDR2 is SVGEGT. This CDR3 has 13 residues. The CDR3 DNA sequence: TGTGCCAGCAGTTACGCGGGAACGGAGACCCAGTACTTC. Residues: CASSYAGTETQYF.

This clonotype was seen only a few times. The rearrangement joins TRBV20-1 to TRBJ1-1; D is ambiguous. Trimming pared 3 bases from V and 7 bases from J, leaving 6 bases between. Germline CDR1 and CDR2: DFQATT and SNEGSKA (reference sequence). This CDR3 contains 10 residues. In DNA form, the CDR3 reads TGCAGTGCTAGGCCATATGAAGCTTTCTTT. Translation: CSARPYEAFF.

The gene calls are TRBV5-1 and TRBJ2-7, with no clear D. The CDR3 is made up of 14 amino acids. The V and J ends lost 6 bases and 2 bases respectively, with 15 bases between them. Per germline, CDR1 SGHRS and CDR2 YFSETQ. CDR3 sequence reads: CASTPQPTTYEQYF. The DNA of the CDR3 is TGCGCCAGCACCCCACAGCCAACCACCTACGAGCAGTACTTC.

This clonotype was picked up many times. J is TRBJ1-5 and V is TRBV2, with 8 positions matching TRBD1. V lost 6 bases and J lost 4; bases outside the gene matches: 8. The CDR3 covers 15 residues. From germline, CDR1 is SNHLY and CDR2 FYNNEI. The CDR3 coding sequence is TGTGCCAGCAGGGGCCACAGGGGGAGGAATCAGCCCCAGCATTTT. Translating gives CASRGHRGRNQPQHF.

V and J are TRBV12-5 and TRBJ1-1, with TRBD1 matching over 7 bases. Germline V gives CDR1 LGHNT, CDR2 FRNRAP. This CDR3 region has 22 residues. V was pared by 2 bases and J by 1 base, with 25 bases of the junction left unmatched. The CDR3 coding sequence is TGTGCTAGTGGTTTGAAGATCGTAGATTCATCCCCGAAGGGGGCCCGGAACACTGAAGCTTTCTTT. Translating it yields CASGLKIVDSSPKGARNTEAFF.

This clonotype was detected only a few times. J is TRBJ2-7 and V is TRBV6-6; D possibly corresponds to TRBD1 (5 bases). The CDR3 runs to 17 residues. V lost 1 base and J 2 bases, leaving 18 bases between the germline ends. CDR1 and CDR2 from the germline V gene are MNHNY and SVGAGI (reference sequence). For the CDR3, the DNA is TGTGCCAGCAGTTACTTTCTTGGCCAGGGCCTTCCCTACGAGCAGTACTTC. It is translated as CASSYFLGQGLPYEQYF.

The chain uses TRBV12-3 or TRBV12-4 and TRBJ2-1; D may correspond to TRBD1 or TRBD2 (5 bases each). V lost 7 bases and J lost 5, with 15 bases in between. The CDR3 extends over 14 amino acids. DNA for the CDR3: TGTGCCAGCACTACTAGTGTGGGGGACAATGAGCAGTTCTTC. It encodes CASTTSVGDNEQFF.

At least ten counts were recorded for this clonotype. In DNA form, the CDR3 reads TGCAGCGTTGAGGTGGGGGGACTTCGGGAGCAGTACTTC. Its protein product is CSVEVGGLREQYF. The V and J genes are TRBV29-1 and TRBJ2-7, with D tentatively TRBD2 (6 bases). Trimming removed 3 bases from V and 7 bases from J, with 16 bases in between. The CDR3 runs 13 residues. From germline, CDR1 is SQVTM and CDR2 ANQGSEA.

The V call is TRBV7-9, the J call TRBJ2-1, with D possibly being TRBD1 (6 bases). V gave up 5 bases and J gave up 5 bases, with 16 bases separating them. The germline gives CDR1 SEHNR, CDR2 FQNEAQ (reference sequence). The CDR3 totals 15 residues. CDR3 nucleotides: TGTGCCAGCAGCCTGCAGGGGCCGATCCACAATGAGCAGTTCTTC. This encodes CASSLQGPIHNEQFF.

This clonotype was found a few times. The rearrangement joins TRBV18 to TRBJ2-1; D is unclear. Germline V gene lookup returns CDR1 KGHSH and CDR2 LQKENI. Between the trimmed V and J ends, which lost 0 bases and 5 bases, there was a span of 5 bases. The CDR3 is 13 amino acids. In DNA, the CDR3 is TGTGCCAGCTCACCACCGGCCCACAATGAGCAGTTCTTC. It yields the protein CASSPPAHNEQFF.

In this sample, this clonotype turned up many times. V is TRBV7-3 and J is TRBJ2-3; D may be TRBD1 (6 bases). The CDR3 totals 15 residues. V was cut by 2 bases and J by 1 base, with 10 bases left in between. The germline gives CDR1 SGHTA, CDR2 FQGTGA. The CDR3 protein is CASSLSSGGTDTQYF. As DNA, the CDR3 is TGTGCCAGCAGCTTATCGTCAGGGGGCACAGATACGCAGTATTTT.

At least ten counts were recorded for this clonotype. The rearrangement joins TRBV28 to TRBJ1-5; unclear D gene. Trimming cost V 6 bases and J 2 bases, with 8 bases left between them. The germline CDR1 and CDR2 sequences are MDHEN and SYDVKM. CDR3 length: 13 amino acids. For the CDR3, the DNA is TGTGCCAGCAGCCCGGTGGGCAATCAGCCCCAGCATTTT. Translated: CASSPVGNQPQHF. The variable domain in full, with the rest retrieved from reference TRBV28 and TRBJ1-5, is DVKVTQSSRYLVKRTGEKVFLECVQDMDHENMFWYRQDPGLGLRLIYFSYDVKMKEKGDIPEGYSVSREKKERFSLILESASTNQTSMYLCASSPVGNQPQHFGDGTRLSIL.

The V call is TRBV20-1, the J call TRBJ2-2; D perhaps matches TRBD1 (6 bases). The length of the CDR3 is 18 residues. V gave up 3 bases and J gave up 6 bases, with 26 bases separating them. Germline assignment: CDR1 DFQATT and CDR2 SNEGSKA (reference sequence). In DNA, the CDR3 is TGCAGTGCTAGGGGATATCGTAACCAGGGGACGGGTCCCGGGGAGCTGTTTTTT. Amino acids: CSARGYRNQGTGPGELFF.

The V and J genes are TRBV2 and TRBJ2-7; a possible D gene is TRBD1 (6 bases). V lost 6 bases and J lost 6, with 15 bases in between. Germline CDR1 reads SNHLY; CDR2 reads FYNNEI. The CDR3 runs 13 residues. The CDR3 protein is CASRVETGFEQYF. The CDR3 DNA follows: TGTGCCAGCAGAGTTGAGACAGGTTTCGAGCAGTACTTC.